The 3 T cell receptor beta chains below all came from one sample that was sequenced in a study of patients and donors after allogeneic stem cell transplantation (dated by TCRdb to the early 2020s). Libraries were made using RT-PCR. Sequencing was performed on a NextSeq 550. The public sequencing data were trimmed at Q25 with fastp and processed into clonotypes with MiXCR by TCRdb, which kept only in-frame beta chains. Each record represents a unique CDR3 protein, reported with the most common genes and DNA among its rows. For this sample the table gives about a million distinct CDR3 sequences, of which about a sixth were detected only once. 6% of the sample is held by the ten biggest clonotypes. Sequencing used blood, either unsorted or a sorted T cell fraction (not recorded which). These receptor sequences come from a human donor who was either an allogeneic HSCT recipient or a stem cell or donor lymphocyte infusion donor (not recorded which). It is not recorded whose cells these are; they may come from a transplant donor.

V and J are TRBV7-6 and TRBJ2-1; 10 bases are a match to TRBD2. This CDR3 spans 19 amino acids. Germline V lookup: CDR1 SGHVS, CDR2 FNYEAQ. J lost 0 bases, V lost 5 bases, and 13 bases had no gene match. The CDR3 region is CASSLRTSGERSSYNEQFF. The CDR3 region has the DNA TGTGCCAGCAGCCTTCGGACTAGCGGAGAAAGGAGCTCCTACAATGAGCAGTTCTTC.

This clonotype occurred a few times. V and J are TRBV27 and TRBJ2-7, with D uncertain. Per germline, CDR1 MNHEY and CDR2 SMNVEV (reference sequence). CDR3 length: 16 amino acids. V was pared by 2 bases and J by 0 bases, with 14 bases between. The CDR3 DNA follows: TGTGCCAGCAGTTTAGTCCCAGACTTAAGCTCCTACGAGCAGTACTTC. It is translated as CASSLVPDLSSYEQYF.

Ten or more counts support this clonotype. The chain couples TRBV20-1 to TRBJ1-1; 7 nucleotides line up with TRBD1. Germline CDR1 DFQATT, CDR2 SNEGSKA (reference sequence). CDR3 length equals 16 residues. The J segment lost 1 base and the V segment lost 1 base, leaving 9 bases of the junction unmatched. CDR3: CSARVVKGQKNTEAFF. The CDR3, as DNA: TGCAGTGCTAGAGTAGTGAAGGGACAGAAGAACACTGAAGCTTTCTTT.